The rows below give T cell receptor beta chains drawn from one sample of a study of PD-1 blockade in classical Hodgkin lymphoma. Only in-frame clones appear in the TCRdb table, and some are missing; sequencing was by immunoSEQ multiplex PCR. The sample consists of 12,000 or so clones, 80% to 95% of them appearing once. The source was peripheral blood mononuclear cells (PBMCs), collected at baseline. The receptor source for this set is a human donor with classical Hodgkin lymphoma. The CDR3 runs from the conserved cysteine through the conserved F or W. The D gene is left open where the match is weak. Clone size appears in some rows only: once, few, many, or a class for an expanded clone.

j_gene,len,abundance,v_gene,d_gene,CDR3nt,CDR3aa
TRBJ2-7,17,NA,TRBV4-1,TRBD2,TGCGCCAGCAGCCAAACCGGGACTAGCGGGGCATACTACGAGCAGTACTTC,CASSQTGTSGAYYEQYF
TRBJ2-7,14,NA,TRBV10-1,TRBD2,TGCGCCAGCAGTGAAGCTAGCGGGGTTGGCGAGCAGTACTTC,CASSEASGVGEQYF
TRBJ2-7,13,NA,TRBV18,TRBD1,TGTGCCAGCTCACCGGGGACAGCCTACGAGCAGTACTTC,CASSPGTAYEQYF
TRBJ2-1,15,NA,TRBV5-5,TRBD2,TGTGCCAGCAGCGATACTAGCGGGAAATACAATGAGCAGTTCTTC,CASSDTSGKYNEQFF
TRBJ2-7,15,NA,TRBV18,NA,TGTGCCAGCTCACCAAGAACGGAAAGCTCCTACGAGCAGTACTTC,CASSPRTESSYEQYF
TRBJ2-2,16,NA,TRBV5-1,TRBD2,TGCGCCAGCAGCTTGGGGGACTACCCGAACACCGGGGAGCTGTTTTTT,CASSLGDYPNTGELFF
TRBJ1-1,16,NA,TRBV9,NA,TGTGCCAGCAGCGCCCCAATACAGGGCTTGAACACTGAAGCTTTCTTT,CASSAPIQGLNTEAFF
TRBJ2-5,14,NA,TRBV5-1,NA,TGCGCCAGCAGCAACCGGGCCCACCAAGAGACCCAGTACTTC,CASSNRAHQETQYF
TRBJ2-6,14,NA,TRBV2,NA,TGTGCCAGCGGACCAGAGTCTGGGGCCAACGTCCTGACTTTC,CASGPESGANVLTF
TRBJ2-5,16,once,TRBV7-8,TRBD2,TGTGCCAGCAGCTTAGGGGGTGTTAGCGGGGCAGAGACCCAGTACTTC,CASSLGGVSGAETQYF
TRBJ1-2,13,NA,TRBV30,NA,TGTGCCTGGCTAGCAGGGCCTTTCAATGGCTACACCTTC,CAWLAGPFNGYTF
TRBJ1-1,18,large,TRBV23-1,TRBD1,TGCGCCAGCAGTCCCCCAACCGGGACAGGGGGCGCGGACACTGAAGCTTTCTTT,CASSPPTGTGGADTEAFF
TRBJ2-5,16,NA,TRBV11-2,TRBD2,TGTGCCAGCAGCTTTAATTGGGGAGCGGGGAGGGAGACCCAGTACTTC,CASSFNWGAGRETQYF
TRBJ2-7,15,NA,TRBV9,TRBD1,TGTGCCAGCAGCGTTACAGGGGGTTCGGGCTACGAGCAGTACTTC,CASSVTGGSGYEQYF
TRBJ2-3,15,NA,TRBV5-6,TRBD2,TGTGCCAGCAGCCCACTAGCGGGAGGGAAAGATACGCAGTATTTT,CASSPLAGGKDTQYF
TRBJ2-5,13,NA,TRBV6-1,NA,TGTGCCAGCACGGTCTATCGACAAGAGACCCAGTACTTC,CASTVYRQETQYF
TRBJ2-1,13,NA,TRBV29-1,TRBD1,TGCAGCGTTGAATGGAAGACAGGGCTCGAGGAGTTCTTC,CSVEWKTGLEEFF
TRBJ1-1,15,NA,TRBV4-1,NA,NA,CASSQDLGMGAEAFF
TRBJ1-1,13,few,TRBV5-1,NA,TGCGCCAGCAGCTTTGGGGGGGAGACTGAAGCTTTCTTT,CASSFGGETEAFF
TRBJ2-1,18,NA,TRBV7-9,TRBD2,TGTGCCAGCAGCTTAGCGGGGACTAGCGGGAGGGCCCGCAATGAGCAGTTCTTC,CASSLAGTSGRARNEQFF
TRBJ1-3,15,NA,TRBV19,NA,TGTGCCAGTAGTATCGCAGGGAGAGGTGGAAACACCATATATTTT,CASSIAGRGGNTIYF
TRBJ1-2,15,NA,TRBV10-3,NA,TGTGCCATCAGTGAGTCGCCCCACAGGGACTATGGCTACACCTTC,CAISESPHRDYGYTF
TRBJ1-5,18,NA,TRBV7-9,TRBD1,TGTGCCAGCAGCTGGGGGACAGGGACTCCATATAGCAATCAGCCCCAGCATTTT,CASSWGTGTPYSNQPQHF
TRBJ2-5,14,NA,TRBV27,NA,TGTGCCAGCAGTGGCAGACAGCGGATAGAGACCCAGTACTTC,CASSGRQRIETQYF
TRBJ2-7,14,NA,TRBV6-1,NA,TGTGCCAGCAGTGAAGGACAGGATTACTACGAGCAGTACTTC,CASSEGQDYYEQYF
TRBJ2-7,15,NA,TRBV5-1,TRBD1,TGCGCCAGCAGCCGCCGGACAGGGGGCTTTAACGAGCAGTACTTC,CASSRRTGGFNEQYF
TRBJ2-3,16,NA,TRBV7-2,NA,TGTGCCAGCAGCTTCCTAGCAAACCCTGGCACAGATACGCAGTATTTT,CASSFLANPGTDTQYF
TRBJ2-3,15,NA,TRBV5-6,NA,TGTGCCAGCAGCTTGGAAGGCGGGACCACAGATACGCAGTATTTT,CASSLEGGTTDTQYF
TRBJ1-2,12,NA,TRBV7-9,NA,TGTGCCAGCAGCTTTCGAGACTGGGGCTACACCTTC,CASSFRDWGYTF
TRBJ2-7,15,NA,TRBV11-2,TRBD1,TGTGCCAGCAGCTCGGGACAGGGCCTCTTCTACGAGCAGTACTTC,CASSSGQGLFYEQYF
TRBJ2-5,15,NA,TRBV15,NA,TGTGCCACCAGCAGACCAGGGTGGGTAGGTGAGACCCAGTACTTC,CATSRPGWVGETQYF
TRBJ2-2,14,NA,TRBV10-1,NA,TGCGCCAGCAGTTCCTGGCCTAGAGGCGGGGAGCTGTTTTTT,CASSSWPRGGELFF
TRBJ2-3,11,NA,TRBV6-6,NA,TGTGCCAGCAGTTGGGGAGATACGCAGTATTTT,CASSWGDTQYF
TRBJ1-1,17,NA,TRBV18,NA,TGTGCCAGCTCACGCCCCCCCGGGTCCGGTCCTATGGCTGAAGCTTTCTTT,CASSRPPGSGPMAEAFF
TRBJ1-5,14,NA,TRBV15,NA,TGTGCCATCCGCGGGCGCCATAGCAATCAGCCCCAGCATTTT,CAIRGRHSNQPQHF
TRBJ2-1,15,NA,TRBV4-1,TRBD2,TGCGCCAGCAGCCTTACTAGCGACAACTACAATGAGCAGTTCTTC,CASSLTSDNYNEQFF
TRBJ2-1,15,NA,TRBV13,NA,TGTGCCAGCAGCTTAGTGGTGGCCCAGGGGAATGAGCAGTTCTTC,CASSLVVAQGNEQFF
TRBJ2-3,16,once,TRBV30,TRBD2,TGTGCCTGGAGCGGACTGGGGAGCGGGAGGGCCGATACGCAGTATTTT,CAWSGLGSGRADTQYF
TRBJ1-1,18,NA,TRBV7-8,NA,TGTGCCAGCAGCTTACTGGGTGCGGGGTCGGGGGTGAACACTGAAGCTTTCTTT,CASSLLGAGSGVNTEAFF
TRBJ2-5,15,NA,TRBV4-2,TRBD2,TGTGCCAGCAAGGCTCTAGCGGGGGGGCCGGAGACCCAGTACTTC,CASKALAGGPETQYF
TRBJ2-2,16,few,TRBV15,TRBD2,TGTGCCACTCGACTGACTAGCGGGGGGAGGACCGGGGAGCTGTTTTTT,CATRLTSGGRTGELFF